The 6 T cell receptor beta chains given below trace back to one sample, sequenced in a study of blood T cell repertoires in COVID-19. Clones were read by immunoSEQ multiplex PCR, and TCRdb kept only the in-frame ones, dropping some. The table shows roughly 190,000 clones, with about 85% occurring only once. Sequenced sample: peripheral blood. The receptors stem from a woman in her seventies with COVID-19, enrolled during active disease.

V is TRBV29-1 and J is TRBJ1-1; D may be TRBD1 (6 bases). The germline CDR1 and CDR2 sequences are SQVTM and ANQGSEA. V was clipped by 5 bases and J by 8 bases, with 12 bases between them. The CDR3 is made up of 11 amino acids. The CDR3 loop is CSVLGGQEAFF. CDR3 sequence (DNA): TGCAGCGTTCTTGGTGGACAGGAAGCTTTCTTT.

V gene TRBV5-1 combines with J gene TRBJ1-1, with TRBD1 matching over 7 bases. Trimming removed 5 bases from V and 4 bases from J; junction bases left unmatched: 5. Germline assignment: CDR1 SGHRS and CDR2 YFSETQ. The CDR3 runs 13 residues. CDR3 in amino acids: CASSYQGGTEAFF. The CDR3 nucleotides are TGCGCCAGCAGTTATCAGGGGGGCACTGAAGCTTTCTTT. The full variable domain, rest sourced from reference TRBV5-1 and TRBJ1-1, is KAGVTQTPRYLIKTRGQQVTLSCSPISGHRSVSWYQQTPGQGLQFLFEYFSETQRNKGNFPGRFSGRQFSNSRSEMNVSTLELGDSALYLCASSYQGGTEAFFGQGTRLTVV.

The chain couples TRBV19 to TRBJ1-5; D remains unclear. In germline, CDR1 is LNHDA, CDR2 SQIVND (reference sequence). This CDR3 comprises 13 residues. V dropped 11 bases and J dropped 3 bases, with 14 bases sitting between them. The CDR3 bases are TGTGCCTCTACGCCGGGGAACAATCAGCCCCAGCATTTT. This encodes CASTPGNNQPQHF.

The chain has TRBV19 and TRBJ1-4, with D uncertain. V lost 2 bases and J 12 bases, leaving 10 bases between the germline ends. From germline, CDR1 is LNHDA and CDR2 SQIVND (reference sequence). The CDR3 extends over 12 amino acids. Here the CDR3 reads CASSISRTQLFF. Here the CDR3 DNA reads TGTGCCAGTAGTATATCGAGGACTCAACTGTTTTTT.

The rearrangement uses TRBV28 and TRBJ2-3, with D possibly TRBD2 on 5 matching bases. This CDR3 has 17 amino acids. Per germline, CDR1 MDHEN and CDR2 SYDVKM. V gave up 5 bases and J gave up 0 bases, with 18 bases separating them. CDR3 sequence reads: CASSMAPGVESTDTQYF. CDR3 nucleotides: TGTGCCAGCAGTATGGCCCCCGGGGTGGAGAGCACAGATACGCAGTATTTT. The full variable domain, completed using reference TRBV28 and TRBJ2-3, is DVKVTQSSRYLVKRTGEKVFLECVQDMDHENMFWYRQDPGLGLRLIYFSYDVKMKEKGDIPEGYSVSREKKERFSLILESASTNQTSMYLCASSMAPGVESTDTQYFGPGTRLTVL.

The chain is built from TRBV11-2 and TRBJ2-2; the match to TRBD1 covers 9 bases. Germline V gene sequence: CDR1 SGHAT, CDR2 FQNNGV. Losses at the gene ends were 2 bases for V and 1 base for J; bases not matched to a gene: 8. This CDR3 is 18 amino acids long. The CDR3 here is CASSLTGTGSRNTGELFF. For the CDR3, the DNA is TGTGCCAGCAGCTTAACCGGGACAGGGTCCAGGAACACCGGGGAGCTGTTTTTT.